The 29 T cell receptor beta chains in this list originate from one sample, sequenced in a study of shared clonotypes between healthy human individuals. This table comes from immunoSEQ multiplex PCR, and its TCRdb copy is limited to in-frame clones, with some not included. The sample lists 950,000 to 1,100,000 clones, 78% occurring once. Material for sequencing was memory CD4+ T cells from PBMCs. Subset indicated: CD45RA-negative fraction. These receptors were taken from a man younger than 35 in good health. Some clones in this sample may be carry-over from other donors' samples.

CDR3 bases: TGTGCCAGCAGCTTGGGACCGAGCTCTGGAAACACCATATATTTT. Translating it yields CASSLGPSSGNTIYF. The genes are TRBV5-4 and TRBJ1-3; unclear D gene. The CDR3 runs 15 residues. V lost 0 bases, J lost 0 bases, and 7 bases lay in between. Germline CDR1 is SGHNT and CDR2 is YYREEE (reference sequence).

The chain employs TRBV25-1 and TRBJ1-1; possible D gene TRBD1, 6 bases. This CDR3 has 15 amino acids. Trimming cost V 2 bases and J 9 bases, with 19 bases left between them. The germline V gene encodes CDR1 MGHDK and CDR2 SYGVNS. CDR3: CASSEPTGRGRKAFF. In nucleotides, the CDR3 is TGTGCCAGCAGTGAACCAACAGGGAGGGGAAGGAAAGCTTTCTTT.

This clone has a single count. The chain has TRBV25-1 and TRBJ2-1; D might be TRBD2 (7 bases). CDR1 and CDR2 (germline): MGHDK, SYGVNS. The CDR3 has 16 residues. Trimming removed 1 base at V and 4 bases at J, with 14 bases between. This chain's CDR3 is CASSEFGGTTYNEQFF. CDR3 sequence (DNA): TGTGCCAGCAGTGAATTCGGGGGGACAACGTACAATGAGCAGTTCTTC. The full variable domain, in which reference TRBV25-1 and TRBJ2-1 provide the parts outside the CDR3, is EADIYQTPRYLVIGTGKKITLECSQTMGHDKMYWYQQDPGMELHLIHYSYGVNSTEKGDLSSESTVSRIRTEHFPLTLESARPSHTSQYLCASSEFGGTTYNEQFFGPGTRLTVL.

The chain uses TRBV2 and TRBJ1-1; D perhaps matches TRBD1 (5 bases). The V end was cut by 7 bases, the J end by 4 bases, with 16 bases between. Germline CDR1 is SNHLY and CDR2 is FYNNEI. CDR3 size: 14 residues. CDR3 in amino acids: CASTQKGGVTEAFF. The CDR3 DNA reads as TGTGCCAGCACGCAAAAGGGAGGGGTCACTGAAGCTTTCTTT.

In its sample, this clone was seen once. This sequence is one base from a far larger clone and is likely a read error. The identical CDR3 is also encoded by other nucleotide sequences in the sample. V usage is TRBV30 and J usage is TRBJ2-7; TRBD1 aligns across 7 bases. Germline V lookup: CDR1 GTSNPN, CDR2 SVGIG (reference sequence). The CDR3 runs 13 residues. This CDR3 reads CAWTGGDSYEQYF. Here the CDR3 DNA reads TGCGCCTGGACAGGCGGCGACTCCTACGAGCAGTACTTC.

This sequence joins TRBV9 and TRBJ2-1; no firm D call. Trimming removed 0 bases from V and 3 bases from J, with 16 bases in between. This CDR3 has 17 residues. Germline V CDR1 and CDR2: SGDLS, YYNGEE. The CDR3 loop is CASSVDSTPSYYNEQFF. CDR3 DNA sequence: TGTGCCAGCAGCGTAGACTCTACCCCATCCTACTACAATGAGCAGTTCTTC.

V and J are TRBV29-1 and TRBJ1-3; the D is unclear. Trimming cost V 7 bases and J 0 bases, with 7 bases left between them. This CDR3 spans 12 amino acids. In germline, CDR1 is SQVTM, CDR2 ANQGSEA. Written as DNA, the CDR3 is TGCAGCGGGGGTTTCTCTGGAAACACCATATATTTT. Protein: CSGGFSGNTIYF.

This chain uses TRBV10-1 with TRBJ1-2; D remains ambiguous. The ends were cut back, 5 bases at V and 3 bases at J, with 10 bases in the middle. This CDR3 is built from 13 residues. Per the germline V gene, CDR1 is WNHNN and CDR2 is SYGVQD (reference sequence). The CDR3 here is CASSPAVHYGYTF. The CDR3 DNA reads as TGCGCCAGCAGTCCGGCCGTCCACTATGGCTACACCTTC.

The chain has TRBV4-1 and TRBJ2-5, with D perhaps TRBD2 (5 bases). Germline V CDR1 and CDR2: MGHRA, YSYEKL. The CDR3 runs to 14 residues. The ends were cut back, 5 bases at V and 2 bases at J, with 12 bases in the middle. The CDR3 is CASSSRTLQETQYF. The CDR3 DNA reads TGCGCCAGCAGCAGTCGGACTCTACAAGAGACCCAGTACTTC.

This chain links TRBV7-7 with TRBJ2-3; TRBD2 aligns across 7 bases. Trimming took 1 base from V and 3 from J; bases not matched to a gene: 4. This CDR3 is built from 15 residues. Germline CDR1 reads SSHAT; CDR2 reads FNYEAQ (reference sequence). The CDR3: CASSLGGGRTDTQYF. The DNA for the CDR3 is TGTGCCAGCAGCTTAGGGGGCGGGAGAACAGATACGCAGTATTTT.

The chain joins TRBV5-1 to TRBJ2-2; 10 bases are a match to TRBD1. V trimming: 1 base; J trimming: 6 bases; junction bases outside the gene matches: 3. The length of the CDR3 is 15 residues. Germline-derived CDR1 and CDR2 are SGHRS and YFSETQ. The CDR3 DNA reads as TGCGCCAGCAGCTTGAGGACAGGGGGTCCCGGGGAGCTGTTTTTT. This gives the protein CASSLRTGGPGELFF. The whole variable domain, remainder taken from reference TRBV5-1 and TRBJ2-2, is KAGVTQTPRYLIKTRGQQVTLSCSPISGHRSVSWYQQTPGQGLQFLFEYFSETQRNKGNFPGRFSGRQFSNSRSEMNVSTLELGDSALYLCASSLRTGGPGELFFGEGSRLTVL.

As DNA, the CDR3 is TGTGCCATCAGTGTTGAACAGGGCTACGAGCAGTACTTC. Its translation: CAISVEQGYEQYF. The V call is TRBV10-3, the J call TRBJ2-7; possible D gene TRBD1, 6 bases. This CDR3 comprises 13 residues. The V gene's germline CDR1 is ENHRY and CDR2 SYGVKD. V lost 4 bases to trimming and J lost 3 bases, with 10 bases between them.

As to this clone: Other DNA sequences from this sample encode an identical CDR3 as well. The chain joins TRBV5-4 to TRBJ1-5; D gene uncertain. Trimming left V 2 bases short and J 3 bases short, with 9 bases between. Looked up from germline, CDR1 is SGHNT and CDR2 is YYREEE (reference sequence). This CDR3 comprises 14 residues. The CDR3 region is CASSLGGTNQPQHF. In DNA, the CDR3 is TGTGCCAGCAGCTTAGGAGGAACCAATCAGCCCCAGCATTTT.

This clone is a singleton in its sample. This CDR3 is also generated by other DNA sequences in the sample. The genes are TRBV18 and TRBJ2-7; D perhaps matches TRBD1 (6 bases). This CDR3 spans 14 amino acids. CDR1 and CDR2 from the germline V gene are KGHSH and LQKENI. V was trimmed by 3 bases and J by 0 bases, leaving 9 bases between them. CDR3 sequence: CASSPGASSYEQYF. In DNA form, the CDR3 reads TGTGCCAGCTCACCGGGGGCTAGCTCCTACGAGCAGTACTTC.

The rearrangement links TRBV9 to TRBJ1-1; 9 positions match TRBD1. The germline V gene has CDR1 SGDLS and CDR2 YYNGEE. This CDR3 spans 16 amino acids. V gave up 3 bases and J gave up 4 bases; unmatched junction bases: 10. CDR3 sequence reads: CASSAGTGLGGTEAFF. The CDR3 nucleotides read TGTGCCAGCAGCGCCGGGACAGGGCTTGGGGGCACTGAAGCTTTCTTT.

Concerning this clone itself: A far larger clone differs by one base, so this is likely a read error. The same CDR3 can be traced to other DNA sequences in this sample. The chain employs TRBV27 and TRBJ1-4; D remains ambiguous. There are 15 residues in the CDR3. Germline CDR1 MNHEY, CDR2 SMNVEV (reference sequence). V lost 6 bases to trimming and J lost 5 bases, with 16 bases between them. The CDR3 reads CASSLAPSINEKLFF. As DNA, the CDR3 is TGTGCCAGCAGCTTGGCGCCGTCAATCAATGAAAAACTGTTTTTT.

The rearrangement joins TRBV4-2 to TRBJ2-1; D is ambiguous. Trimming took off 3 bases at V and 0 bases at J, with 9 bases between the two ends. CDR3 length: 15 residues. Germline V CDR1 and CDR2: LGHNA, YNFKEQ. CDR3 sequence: CASSHAIGSYNEQFF. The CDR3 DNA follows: TGTGCCAGCAGCCATGCCATTGGCTCCTACAATGAGCAGTTCTTC.

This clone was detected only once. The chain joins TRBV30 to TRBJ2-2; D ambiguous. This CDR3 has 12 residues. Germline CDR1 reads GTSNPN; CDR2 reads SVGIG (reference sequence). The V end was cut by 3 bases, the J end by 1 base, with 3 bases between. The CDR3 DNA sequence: TGTGCCTGGAGGGAGAACACCGGGGAGCTGTTTTTT. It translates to CAWRENTGELFF.

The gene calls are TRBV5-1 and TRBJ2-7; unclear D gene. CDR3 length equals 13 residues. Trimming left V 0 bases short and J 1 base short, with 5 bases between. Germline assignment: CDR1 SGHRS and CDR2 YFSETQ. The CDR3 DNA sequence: TGCGCCAGCAGCTTGGCCCGGTCCTACGAGCAGTACTTC. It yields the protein CASSLARSYEQYF. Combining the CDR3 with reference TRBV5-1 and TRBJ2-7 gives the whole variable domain KAGVTQTPRYLIKTRGQQVTLSCSPISGHRSVSWYQQTPGQGLQFLFEYFSETQRNKGNFPGRFSGRQFSNSRSEMNVSTLELGDSALYLCASSLARSYEQYFGPGTRLTVT.

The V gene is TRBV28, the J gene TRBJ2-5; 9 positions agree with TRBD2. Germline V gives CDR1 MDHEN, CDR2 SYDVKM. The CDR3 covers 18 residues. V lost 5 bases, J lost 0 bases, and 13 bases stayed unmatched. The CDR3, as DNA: TGTGCCAGCAGTCCCCTCGTTTTAGCGGGGGAGTACCAAGAGACCCAGTACTTC. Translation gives CASSPLVLAGEYQETQYF.

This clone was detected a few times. The CDR3 here is CASRLRSGYTEAFF. As DNA, the CDR3 is TGTGCCAGTCGACTTAGATCGGGGTACACTGAAGCTTTCTTT. The chain joins TRBV11-1 to TRBJ1-1; D ambiguous. V dropped 9 bases and J dropped 3 bases, with 17 bases sitting between them. Germline V CDR1 and CDR2: SGHAT, FQDESV (reference sequence). This CDR3 has 14 amino acids.

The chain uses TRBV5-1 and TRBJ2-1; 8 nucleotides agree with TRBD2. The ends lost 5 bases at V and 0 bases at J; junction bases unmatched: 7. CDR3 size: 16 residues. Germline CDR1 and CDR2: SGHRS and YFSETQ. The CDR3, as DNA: TGCGCCAGCAGAGAGAGAGCGGGAGACTCCTACAATGAGCAGTTCTTC. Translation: CASRERAGDSYNEQFF.

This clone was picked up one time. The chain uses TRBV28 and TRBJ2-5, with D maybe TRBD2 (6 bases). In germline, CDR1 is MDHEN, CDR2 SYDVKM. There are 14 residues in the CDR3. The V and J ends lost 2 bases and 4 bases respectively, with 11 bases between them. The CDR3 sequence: CASSLTGASETQYF. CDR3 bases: TGTGCCAGCAGTTTAACGGGAGCTTCAGAGACCCAGTACTTC.

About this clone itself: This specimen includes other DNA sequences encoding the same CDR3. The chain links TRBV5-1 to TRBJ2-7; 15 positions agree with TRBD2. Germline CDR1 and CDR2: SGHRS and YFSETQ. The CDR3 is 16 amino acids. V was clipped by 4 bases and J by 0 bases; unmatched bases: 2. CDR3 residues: CASSLGLAGGSYEQYF. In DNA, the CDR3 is TGCGCCAGCAGCCTGGGACTAGCGGGAGGCTCCTACGAGCAGTACTTC.

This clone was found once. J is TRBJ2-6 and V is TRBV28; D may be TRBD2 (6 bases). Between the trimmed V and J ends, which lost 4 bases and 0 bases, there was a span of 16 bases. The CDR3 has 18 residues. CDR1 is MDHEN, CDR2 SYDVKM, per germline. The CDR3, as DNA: TGTGCCAGCAGTTCCCCCGGGGCGGGATTCTCTGGGGCCAACGTCCTGACTTTC. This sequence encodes CASSSPGAGFSGANVLTF. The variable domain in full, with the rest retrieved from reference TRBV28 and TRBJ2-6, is DVKVTQSSRYLVKRTGEKVFLECVQDMDHENMFWYRQDPGLGLRLIYFSYDVKMKEKGDIPEGYSVSREKKERFSLILESASTNQTSMYLCASSSPGAGFSGANVLTFGAGSRLTVL.

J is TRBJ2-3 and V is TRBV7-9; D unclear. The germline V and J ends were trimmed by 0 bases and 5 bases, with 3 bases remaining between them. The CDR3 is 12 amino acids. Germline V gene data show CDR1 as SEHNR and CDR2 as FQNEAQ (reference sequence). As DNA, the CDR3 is TGTGCCAGCAGCTTAGCACTAGATACGCAGTATTTT. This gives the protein CASSLALDTQYF. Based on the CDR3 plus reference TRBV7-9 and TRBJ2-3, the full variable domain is DTGVSQNPRHKITKRGQNVTFRCDPISEHNRLYWYRQTLGQGPEFLTYFQNEAQLEKSRLLSDRFSAERPKGSFSTLEIQRTEQGDSAMYLCASSLALDTQYFGPGTRLTVL.

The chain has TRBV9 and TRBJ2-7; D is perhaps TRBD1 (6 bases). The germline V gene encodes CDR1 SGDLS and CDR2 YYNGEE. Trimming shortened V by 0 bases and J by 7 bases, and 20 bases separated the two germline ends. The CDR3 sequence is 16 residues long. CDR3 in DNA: TGTGCCAGCAGCGTAGTGGGGAGCACAGGGATCGGGGAGCAGTACTTC. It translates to CASSVVGSTGIGEQYF.

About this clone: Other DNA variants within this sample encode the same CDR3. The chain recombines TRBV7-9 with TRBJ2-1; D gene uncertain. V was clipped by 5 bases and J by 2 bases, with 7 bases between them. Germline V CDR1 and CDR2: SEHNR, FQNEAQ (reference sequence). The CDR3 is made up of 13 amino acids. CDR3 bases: TGTGCCAGCAGCCTCCCGACCTACAATGAGCAGTTCTTC. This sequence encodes CASSLPTYNEQFF.

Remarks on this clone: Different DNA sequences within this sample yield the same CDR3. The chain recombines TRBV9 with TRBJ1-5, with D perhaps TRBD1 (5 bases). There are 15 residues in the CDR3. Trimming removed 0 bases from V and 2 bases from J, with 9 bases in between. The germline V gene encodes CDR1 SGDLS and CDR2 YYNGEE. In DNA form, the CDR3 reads TGTGCCAGCAGCGTAGAGGGGTCCCGCAATCAGCCCCAGCATTTT. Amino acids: CASSVEGSRNQPQHF. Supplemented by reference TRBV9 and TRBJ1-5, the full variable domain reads DSGVTQTPKHLITATGQRVTLRCSPRSGDLSVYWYQQSLDQGLQFLIQYYNGEERAKGNILERFSAQQFPDLHSELNLSSLELGDSALYFCASSVEGSRNQPQHFGDGTRLSIL.